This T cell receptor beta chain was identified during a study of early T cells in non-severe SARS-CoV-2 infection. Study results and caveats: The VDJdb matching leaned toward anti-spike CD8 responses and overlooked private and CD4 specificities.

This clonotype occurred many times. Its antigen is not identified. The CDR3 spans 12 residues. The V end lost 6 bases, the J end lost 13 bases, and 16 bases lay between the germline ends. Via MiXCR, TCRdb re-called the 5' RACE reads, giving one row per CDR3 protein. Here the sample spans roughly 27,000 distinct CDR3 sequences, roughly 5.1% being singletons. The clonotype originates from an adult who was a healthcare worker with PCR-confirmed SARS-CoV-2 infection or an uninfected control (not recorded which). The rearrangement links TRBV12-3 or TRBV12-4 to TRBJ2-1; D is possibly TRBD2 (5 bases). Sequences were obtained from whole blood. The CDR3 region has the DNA TGTGCCAGCAGCGTAAAGAGCGGAAATCAGTTCTTC. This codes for CASSVKSGNQFF.